These 5 T cell receptor beta chains originate from one sample sequenced in a study of control samples from healthy donors and cancer patients. Sequencing was performed with immunoSEQ multiplex PCR; in TCRdb, only in-frame clones are kept and a portion is missing. The table includes a few hundred thousand clones, 80% to 95% detected once. The sequenced material came from PBMCs. These receptors were taken from a man aged 40-49 years with head and neck cancer.

The chain couples TRBV4-1 to TRBJ2-1; D may be TRBD2 (5 bases). CDR1 is MGHRA and CDR2 is YSYEKL in the germline V gene. Trimming removed 0 bases at V and 0 bases at J, with 9 bases between. CDR3 length: 16 residues. This CDR3 reads CASSQEDSSSYNEQFF. The CDR3 DNA is TGCGCCAGCAGCCAAGAGGACTCGAGCTCCTACAATGAGCAGTTCTTC.

Remarks on this clone: Different DNA sequences within this sample yield the same CDR3. The chain recombines TRBV15 with TRBJ2-1; D not certain. CDR3 length equals 14 residues. V was clipped by 0 bases and J by 0 bases, with 3 bases between them. The germline CDR1 and CDR2 sequences are LNHNV and YYDKDF (reference sequence). The CDR3 DNA reads TGTGCCACCAGCAGAGATCTCTCCTACAATGAGCAGTTCTTC. As protein: CATSRDLSYNEQFF.

The chain employs TRBV9 and TRBJ1-3, with D unresolved. This CDR3 spans 16 amino acids. V shed 4 bases and J shed 0 bases, with 14 bases lying between them. Germline CDR1 reads SGDLS; CDR2 reads YYNGEE. In DNA, the CDR3 is TGTGCCAGCAGCCCAAACGACGTAGCCTCTGGAAACACCATATATTTT. This sequence encodes CASSPNDVASGNTIYF.

The chain combines TRBV4-2 with TRBJ2-1; unclear D gene. Trimming pared 1 base from V and 7 bases from J, leaving 5 bases between. The CDR3 extends over 12 amino acids. The V gene's germline CDR1 is LGHNA and CDR2 YNFKEQ. CDR3 nucleotides: TGTGCCAGCAGCCAAGTGGGGAATGAGCAGTTCTTC. Its translation is CASSQVGNEQFF.

This clone came up a few times. The chain uses TRBV6-2 or TRBV6-3 and TRBJ1-2; D not resolved. CDR1 and CDR2 from the germline V gene are MNHEY and SVGEGT. The CDR3 extends over 15 amino acids. Trimming removed 0 bases at V and 3 bases at J, with 11 bases between. The CDR3: CASSYSRQSHYGYTF. DNA for the CDR3: TGTGCCAGCAGTTACTCTCGGCAGTCCCACTATGGCTACACCTTC.